Presented here are 26 T cell receptor beta chains from one specimen sequenced in a study of T cell responses to AZD1222 COVID-19 vaccine. Data came from immunoSEQ multiplex PCR; TCRdb stores just in-frame clones and leaves some out. The repertoire consists of tens of thousands of clones, with roughly 87% occurring once and the leading ten covering 5.3%. Sample: peripheral blood, taken 28 days after the second AZD1222 dose. Every receptor here comes from an adult who received the AZD1222 COVID-19 vaccine.

V is TRBV6-6 and J is TRBJ1-6, with 8 bases aligning to TRBD1. CDR1 is MNHNY and CDR2 is SVGAGI in the germline V gene (reference sequence). With 0 bases clipped from V and 7 bases from J, the junction kept 5 bases outside the gene matches. This CDR3 spans 16 amino acids. The CDR3 reads CASSYSVTGANSPLHF. CDR3 sequence (DNA): TGTGCCAGCAGTTACTCGGTGACAGGGGCGAATTCACCCCTCCACTTT.

This rearrangement joins TRBV6-2 or TRBV6-3 to TRBJ1-2; 8 nucleotides agree with TRBD1. The CDR3 has 14 amino acids. Losses at the gene ends were 6 bases for V and 4 bases for J; bases not matched to a gene: 7. CDR1 is MNHEY, CDR2 SVGEGT, per germline. The CDR3 DNA sequence: TGTGCCAGCAGCTGGACAGGGTTAAGCTATGGCTACACCTTC. This codes for CASSWTGLSYGYTF.

The chain couples TRBV5-4 to TRBJ2-3, with D possibly being TRBD1 or TRBD2 (6 bases each). V was pared by 3 bases and J by 3 bases, with 17 bases between. This CDR3 has 16 residues. Germline lookup yields CDR1 SGHNT and CDR2 YYREEE (reference sequence). The DNA for the CDR3 is TGTGCCAGCAGCTGGATTCGGGGGCGATATACAGATACGCAGTATTTT. This sequence encodes CASSWIRGRYTDTQYF.

The rearrangement links TRBV7-9 to TRBJ1-6; D is unresolved. This CDR3 spans 12 amino acids. Trimming stripped 2 bases from V and 7 bases from J, with 3 bases between. Looked up from germline, CDR1 is SEHNR and CDR2 is FQNEAQ (reference sequence). The DNA of the CDR3 is TGTGCCAGCAGCTTACCGAATTCACCCCTCCACTTT. It encodes CASSLPNSPLHF.

The chain carries TRBV12-3 or TRBV12-4 and TRBJ2-7, with D maybe TRBD2 (6 bases). This CDR3 region has 13 residues. Trimming left V 5 bases short and J 6 bases short, with 14 bases between. The chain's CDR3 is CASSGGTPFEQYV. Here the CDR3 DNA reads TGTGCCAGCAGTGGGGGGACTCCGTTCGAGCAGTACGTC.

This rearrangement joins TRBV30 to TRBJ1-6; 7 bases align to TRBD1. J gave up 3 bases and V 8 bases, and 7 bases lay outside the gene matches. Germline-derived CDR1 and CDR2 are GTSNPN and SVGIG (reference sequence). The CDR3 spans 14 residues. The CDR3 DNA sequence: TGTGCCCGCCAGCGGGACAGCTATAATTCACCCCTCCACTTT. Encoded protein: CARQRDSYNSPLHF.

The sample holds one count of this clone. The J gene is TRBJ2-5, the V gene TRBV3-1 (or the pseudogene TRBV3-2); 7 bases fit TRBD2. V gave up 0 bases and J gave up 5 bases; unmatched junction bases: 21. This CDR3 comprises 20 residues. Germline CDR1 LGHDT, CDR2 YNNKEL (reference sequence). The CDR3: CASSQEARNPDTWEGETQYF. The CDR3 DNA is TGTGCCAGCAGCCAAGAGGCGAGGAATCCGGACACCTGGGAGGGGGAGACCCAGTACTTC.

This clone was seen only once. The chain couples TRBV4-2 to TRBJ2-7; D unresolved. The CDR3 spans 14 residues. V lost 0 bases, J lost 0 bases, and 6 bases lay in between. Looked up from germline, CDR1 is LGHNA and CDR2 is YNFKEQ. In nucleotides, the CDR3 is TGTGCCAGCAGCCAAGATCTTACCTCCTACGAGCAGTACGTC. It translates to CASSQDLTSYEQYV.

The V and J genes are TRBV6-2 or TRBV6-3 and TRBJ1-1; maybe TRBD1 (5 bases). Germline V lookup: CDR1 MNHEY, CDR2 SVGEGT. The CDR3 is 16 residues long. Trimming cost V 0 bases and J 3 bases, with 14 bases left between them. CDR3 residues: CASSYSFARGDTEAFF. CDR3 in DNA: TGTGCCAGCAGTTACTCGTTCGCTAGGGGAGACACTGAAGCTTTCTTT.

Here the CDR3 DNA reads TGTGCCAGCCGCGAAGTAACAGATACGCAGTATTTT. Amino acid sequence: CASREVTDTQYF. The chain couples TRBV28 to TRBJ2-3; D is ambiguous. The CDR3 length is 12 residues. V was shortened by 8 bases and J by 3 bases, with 9 bases between the two germline ends. In germline, CDR1 is MDHEN, CDR2 SYDVKM.

The rearrangement links TRBV6-2 or TRBV6-3 to TRBJ1-4, with D possibly being TRBD1 (6 bases). V dropped 6 bases and J dropped 0 bases, with 20 bases sitting between them. Germline CDR1 reads MNHEY; CDR2 reads SVGEGT. The CDR3 has 18 amino acids. The CDR3 loop is CASSARRDILATNEKLFF. The CDR3 region has the DNA TGTGCCAGCAGCGCCCGACGGGACATCCTTGCAACTAATGAAAAACTGTTTTTT.

This chain uses TRBV4-2 with TRBJ1-1, with D tentatively TRBD1 (5 bases). The CDR3 length is 15 residues. Germline CDR1 LGHNA, CDR2 YNFKEQ. Trimming removed 0 bases from V and 1 base from J, with 9 bases in between. The CDR3 sequence: CASSQDWGGNTEAFF. The CDR3, as DNA: TGTGCCAGCAGCCAAGATTGGGGGGGGAACACTGAAGCTTTCTTT.

The V gene is TRBV7-2, the J gene TRBJ2-7, with D perhaps matching TRBD1 or TRBD2 (6 bases each). Deletions cut 6 bases from V and 2 bases from J, with 14 bases between. Germline CDR1 reads SGHTA; CDR2 reads FQGNSA. CDR3 length: 14 residues. In nucleotides, the CDR3 is TGTGCCAGCAGGGAAGGGGGGACCGCCTACGAGCAGTACTTC. This codes for CASREGGTAYEQYF.

The chain couples TRBV7-6 to TRBJ2-1; 8 bases align to TRBD1. Per the germline V gene, CDR1 is SGHVS and CDR2 is FNYEAQ. V shed 1 base, J shed 8 bases, and the junction held 7 bases outside the gene matches. The CDR3 is 15 amino acids. The CDR3 DNA reads TGTGCCAGCAGCTTAGAGCCAGGGGGCCAATATGAGCAGTTCTTC. Translating it yields CASSLEPGGQYEQFF.

This rearrangement joins TRBV7-2 to TRBJ1-5, with a weak D call TRBD1 (5 bases). The CDR3 is 14 residues long. V was shortened by 1 base and J by 10 bases, with 14 bases between the two germline ends. Per germline, CDR1 SGHTA and CDR2 FQGNSA. For the CDR3, the DNA is TGTGCCAGCAGCTTAGGGACACAGCTTCCACCCCAGCATTTT. Its translation: CASSLGTQLPPQHF.

The chain joins TRBV28 to TRBJ2-7, with D unresolved. The CDR3 is 13 amino acids. Looked up from germline, CDR1 is MDHEN and CDR2 is SYDVKM. V shed 1 base and J shed 3 bases, with 7 bases lying between them. In nucleotides, the CDR3 is TGTGCCAGCAGTTTATTTGAGGACTACGAGCAGTACTTC. Translating it yields CASSLFEDYEQYF.

V and J are TRBV20-1 and TRBJ1-6; no clear D. Germline assignment: CDR1 DFQATT and CDR2 SNEGSKA (reference sequence). The CDR3 has 11 residues. V lost 6 bases, J lost 14 bases, and 14 bases lay in between. The CDR3 region has the DNA TGCAGTGCCCCCTTCGGAGGGTCCCTCCACTTT. Translating gives CSAPFGGSLHF.

The V call is TRBV15, the J call TRBJ1-5; no reliable D call. With 5 bases removed from V and 1 base from J, the gap between germline ends came to 9 bases. The CDR3 extends over 14 amino acids. Germline V gene lookup returns CDR1 LNHNV and CDR2 YYDKDF (reference sequence). The CDR3 reads CATSLLRSNQPQHF. The CDR3 bases are TGTGCCACCAGCTTGTTGAGGAGCAATCAGCCCCAGCATTTT.

CDR3 amino acids: CASTPPLRTDTQYF. The CDR3 nucleotides are TGTGCCAGCACCCCTCCGCTTCGCACAGATACGCAGTATTTT. V is TRBV13 and J is TRBJ2-3; D remains unclear. Germline CDR1 is PRHDT and CDR2 is FYEKMQ (reference sequence). V gave up 7 bases and J gave up 1 base, with 12 bases separating them. This CDR3 comprises 14 residues.

The rearrangement links TRBV27 to TRBJ1-4, with 7 bases that match TRBD1. With V trimmed by 5 bases and J by 4 bases, 1 base remained unmatched. From germline, CDR1 is MNHEY and CDR2 SMNVEV (reference sequence). The CDR3 has 13 amino acids. In DNA form, the CDR3 reads TGTGCCAGCAGTGACAGGGTTAATGAAAAACTGTTTTTT. Its translation is CASSDRVNEKLFF. The whole variable domain, filled in from reference TRBV27 and TRBJ1-4, reads EAQVTQNPRYLITVTGKKLTVTCSQNMNHEYMSWYRQDPGLGLRQIYYSMNVEVTDKGDVPEGYKVSRKEKRNFPLILESPSPNQTSLYFCASSDRVNEKLFFGSGTQLSVL.

The V and J genes are TRBV5-4 and TRBJ2-7; 7 bases match TRBD1. V shed 0 bases, J shed 2 bases, and the junction held 5 bases outside the gene matches. The CDR3 covers 15 residues. The germline V gene encodes CDR1 SGHNT and CDR2 YYREEE (reference sequence). As DNA, the CDR3 is TGTGCCAGCAGCTTGGGAGGGACAGCCGCCTACGAGCAGTACTTC. This gives the protein CASSLGGTAAYEQYF.

Remarks on this clone: Within the sample, other DNA sequences also encode this same CDR3. The gene calls are TRBV6-1 and TRBJ2-7; D remains ambiguous. This CDR3 comprises 12 residues. Germline CDR1 is MNHNS and CDR2 is SASEGT. Trimming removed 3 bases at V and 3 bases at J, with 6 bases between. CDR3 sequence: CASSEASYEQYV. The CDR3 DNA sequence: TGTGCCAGCAGTGAGGCCAGCTACGAGCAGTACGTC.

The rearrangement links TRBV7-8 to TRBJ1-1; 8 bases agree with TRBD1. The V gene's germline CDR1 is SGHVS and CDR2 FQNEAQ. The CDR3 is 13 amino acids. J was trimmed by 6 bases and V by 5 bases; bases with no gene match: 5. The CDR3 loop reads CASSGQGRAEAFF. The CDR3 region has the DNA TGTGCCAGCAGCGGACAGGGAAGGGCTGAAGCTTTCTTT.

This sequence joins TRBV28 and TRBJ1-3; D not resolved. V was pared by 1 base and J by 3 bases, with 10 bases between. Germline lookup yields CDR1 MDHEN and CDR2 SYDVKM. This CDR3 contains 15 residues. In nucleotides, the CDR3 is TGTGCCAGCAGTTTATTACCGGCGGGTGGAAACACCATATATTTT. It codes for CASSLLPAGGNTIYF.

This clone appeared a single time. The V gene is TRBV27, the J gene TRBJ2-1; TRBD2 agrees at 13 bases. Trimming removed 5 bases from V and 9 bases from J; junction bases left unmatched: 10. The CDR3 runs 16 residues. Germline V gives CDR1 MNHEY, CDR2 SMNVEV (reference sequence). The CDR3 bases are TGTGCCAGCAGTAAACTCACTAGCGGGGGGGCGGGTGAGCAGTTCTTC. The encoded protein is CASSKLTSGGAGEQFF.

The V gene is TRBV4-1, the J gene TRBJ1-6; 8 bases are shared with TRBD1. Trimming removed 1 base from V and 2 bases from J; junction bases left unmatched: 4. The CDR3 is made up of 17 amino acids. Germline CDR1 and CDR2: MGHRA and YSYEKL. The CDR3 spells CASSQGSGGAYNSPLHF. CDR3 DNA: TGCGCCAGCAGCCAAGGGTCAGGGGGCGCCTATAATTCACCCCTCCACTTT.